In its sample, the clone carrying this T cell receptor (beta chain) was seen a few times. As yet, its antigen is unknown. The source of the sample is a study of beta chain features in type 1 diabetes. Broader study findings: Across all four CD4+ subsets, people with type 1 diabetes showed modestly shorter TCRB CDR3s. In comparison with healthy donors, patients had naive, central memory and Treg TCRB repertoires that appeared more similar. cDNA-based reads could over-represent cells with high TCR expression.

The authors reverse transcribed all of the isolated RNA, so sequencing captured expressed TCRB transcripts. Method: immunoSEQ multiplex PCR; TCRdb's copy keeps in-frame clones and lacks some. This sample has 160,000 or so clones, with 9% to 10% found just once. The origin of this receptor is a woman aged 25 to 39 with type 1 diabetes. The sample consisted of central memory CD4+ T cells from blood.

The CDR3 reads CASSVSPSSYEQYF. The CDR3 region has the DNA TGTGCCAGCAGCGTATCTCCCAGCTCCTACGAGCAGTACTTC. The rearrangement uses TRBV9 and TRBJ2-7, with unresolved D. The germline gives CDR1 SGDLS, CDR2 YYNGEE. The CDR3 runs to 14 residues. V was cut by 1 base and J by 0 bases, with 8 bases left in between.